Described below is a single T cell receptor beta chain sequence and its context. What it recognizes is unknown. An end of the junction does not agree with germline; a read error may underlie this. These data originate in a study of Graves' ophthalmopathy and Graves' hyperthyroidism. The CDR3 loop spans 13 amino acids. The germline V gene has CDR1 SQVTM and CDR2 ANQGSEA. Amplifying from RNA transcripts, the study obtained TCR beta CDR3 regions. Amplification began with first-round RT-PCR using HTBI primers, then second-round multiplex PCR was performed. One entry per CDR3 protein, called by TCRdb with MiXCR from the multiplex PCR reads. The repertoire holds more than 550,000 distinct CDR3 sequences, with 35% to 45% as singletons. Overall study results and limits: A model of 13 signatures distinguished ophthalmopathy from stable hyperthyroidism at approximately 88% sensitivity and nearly 83% specificity. Detected in blood as well were most expanded thyroid clonotypes with frequency above 0.001.

The sequence was collected from an adult man with Graves' ophthalmopathy. Sequenced sample: peripheral blood. J is TRBJ2-7 and V is TRBV29-1; D might be TRBD2 (5 bases). The chain's CDR3 is CSQDRDSSYKQYF. The CDR3 DNA follows: TGCAGCCAAGATCGGGATTCGAGCTACAAGCAGTACTTC.